The 26 T cell receptor beta chains in this list originate from one sample, sequenced in a study of spatial heterogeneity in lung cancer. TCRdb passed the 5' RACE reads through MiXCR, listing each CDR3 protein once. The repertoire holds about 95,000 distinct CDR3 sequences, with approximately 8.6% as singletons. Noted time point: sample taken at primary tumor resection. Tumor, nontumor lung or frozen PBMC supplied whole RNA, sequenced without sorting. Sequencing used PBMCs, obtained at surgery. Receptor source: a male donor with early-stage non-small cell lung cancer.

This clonotype was seen ten or more times. The gene calls are TRBV6-2 or TRBV6-3 and TRBJ1-5, with 7 bases matching TRBD1. Germline V gives CDR1 MNHEY, CDR2 SVGEGT. This CDR3 has 14 amino acids. Trimming took 6 bases from V and 7 from J; bases not matched to a gene: 9. The CDR3 DNA sequence: TGTGCCAGCAGCTATAGACAGGGTGAACAGCCCCAGCATTTT. This translates into CASSYRQGEQPQHF.

This chain joins TRBV29-1 and TRBJ1-2; possibly TRBD1 for D (5 bases). The V gene's germline CDR1 is SQVTM and CDR2 ANQGSEA. Trimming removed 6 bases at V and 7 bases at J, with 15 bases between. CDR3 length equals 12 residues. The CDR3 DNA reads as TGCAGCGTGGGGGACCCTTATGTTGGCTACACCTTC. It encodes CSVGDPYVGYTF.

This chain connects TRBV7-4 to TRBJ2-2; TRBD1 matches 9 bases. The CDR3 totals 14 residues. The germline V gene encodes CDR1 SGHVT and CDR2 SQSDAQ. V lost 1 base and J lost 6; bases outside the gene matches: 0. The CDR3 DNA reads TGTGCCAGCAGCTTAGACAGGGGGCCCGGGGAGCTGTTTTTT. Translated, it gives CASSLDRGPGELFF.

This clonotype was found a few times. The rearrangement uses TRBV4-2 and TRBJ2-1, with a tentative D call TRBD1 (6 bases). Trimming took 7 bases from V and 6 from J, leaving 16 bases between them. In germline, CDR1 is LGHNA, CDR2 YNFKEQ. The CDR3 sequence is 14 residues long. The CDR3 region has the DNA TGTGCCAGCAAGTCACAGGGAGCCTCCAATGAGCAGTTCTTC. Translation: CASKSQGASNEQFF.

The sample holds a few counts of this clonotype. The chain joins TRBV10-1 to TRBJ2-2; D unclear. Trimming stripped 4 bases from V and 0 bases from J, with 6 bases between. The CDR3 consists of 14 residues. Germline V gives CDR1 WNHNN, CDR2 SYGVQD (reference sequence). The CDR3 DNA reads as TGCGCCAGCAGTGCGAGACCGAACACCGGGGAGCTGTTTTTT. Translation gives CASSARPNTGELFF.

To note about this clonotype: The conserved final phenylalanine or tryptophan is absent from the CDR3, which likely points to a read error. The chain recombines TRBV20-1 with TRBJ2-7; a weak D match, TRBD2 (5 bases). Germline loops: CDR1 DFQATT, CDR2 SNEGSKA (reference sequence). The CDR3 is made up of 11 amino acids. The V end was cut by 7 bases, the J end by 2 bases, with 9 bases between. CDR3 sequence: CSVGGPYEQYL. The CDR3 DNA reads TGCAGTGTCGGAGGCCCCTACGAGCAGTACCTC.

This chain uses TRBV7-2 with TRBJ2-5, with a possible D match to TRBD1 (6 bases). CDR3 length: 13 residues. The germline V and J ends were trimmed by 5 bases and 8 bases, with 15 bases remaining between them. Germline CDR1 SGHTA, CDR2 FQGNSA. The CDR3 bases are TGTGCCAGCAGCCCCGGGACACCCGGAACCCAGTACTTC. Its protein is CASSPGTPGTQYF.

This clonotype was counted at least ten times. The chain links TRBV19 to TRBJ1-5; D unclear. V lost 6 bases and J lost 4, with 16 bases in between. The germline V gene encodes CDR1 LNHDA and CDR2 SQIVND (reference sequence). This CDR3 comprises 15 residues. The CDR3 sequence is CASRISEVRNQPQHF. The CDR3 DNA is TGTGCCAGTAGAATCTCTGAGGTTCGAAATCAGCCCCAGCATTTT. The full variable domain, rest sourced from reference TRBV19 and TRBJ1-5, is DGGITQSPKYLFRKEGQNVTLSCEQNLNHDAMYWYRQDPGQGLRLIYYSQIVNDFQKGDIAEGYSVSREKKESFPLTVTSAQKNPTAFYLCASRISEVRNQPQHFGDGTRLSIL.

A remark on this clonotype: A read error may account for a junction end that differs from germline. J is TRBJ2-2 and V is TRBV12-3 or TRBV12-4; perhaps TRBD1 as D (5 bases). This CDR3 is 14 amino acids long. In DNA, the CDR3 is TGTGCCAGCAATTTAACAAGGGGCACCGGGGAGCTGTTTTTT. It specifies CASNLTRGTGELFF.

This clonotype was recorded at least ten times. V gene TRBV6-5 combines with J gene TRBJ1-2; D unclear. V lost 3 bases, J lost 4 bases, and 15 bases lay in between. Germline CDR1 MNHEY, CDR2 SVGAGI. CDR3 length: 15 residues. The CDR3 sequence: CASSYRLQSGYGYTF. The DNA for the CDR3 is TGTGCCAGCAGTTATCGCCTTCAGTCCGGCTATGGCTACACCTTC.

This clonotype was counted only a few times. This rearrangement joins TRBV10-3 to TRBJ2-5; 8 bases align to TRBD2. There are 14 residues in the CDR3. J was trimmed by 4 bases and V by 4 bases; bases with no gene match: 5. Looked up from germline, CDR1 is ENHRY and CDR2 is SYGVKD. The CDR3 DNA is TGTGCCATCAGTGGGACTAGCCTGGGAGAGACCCAGTACTTC. Residues: CAISGTSLGETQYF.

The V call is TRBV12-3 or TRBV12-4, the J call TRBJ2-7, with TRBD1 matching 11 bases. V dropped 6 bases and J dropped 6; count of bases not matched to a gene: 7. The CDR3 contains 14 residues. CDR3 protein: CASRAPGQGGEQYF. In DNA form, the CDR3 reads TGTGCCAGCAGGGCCCCGGGACAGGGGGGCGAGCAGTACTTC.

A few counts support this clonotype. The rearrangement links TRBV11-2 to TRBJ1-1; no definite D call. CDR1 is SGHAT, CDR2 FQNNGV, per germline. CDR3 length: 15 amino acids. Trimming took 5 bases from V and 3 from J, leaving 16 bases between them. CDR3 amino acids: CASSPRVIGHTEAFF. As DNA, the CDR3 is TGTGCCAGCAGCCCTAGGGTCATAGGGCACACTGAAGCTTTCTTT.

In its sample, this clonotype was seen a few times. This rearrangement joins TRBV5-1 to TRBJ2-7; 8 bases fit TRBD2. The CDR3 length is 15 residues. Looked up from germline, CDR1 is SGHRS and CDR2 is YFSETQ. Trimming cost V 0 bases and J 4 bases; bases outside gene matches: 6. The CDR3 DNA is TGCGCCAGCAGCTTGGAGGGTAGCGGGGTTTACGAGCAGTACTTC. Encoded protein: CASSLEGSGVYEQYF.

This clonotype came up many times. V is TRBV29-1 and J is TRBJ2-7; 9 nucleotides line up with TRBD2. The CDR3 runs to 14 residues. The junction had 8 bases not matched to a gene; V was cut back by 3 bases and J by 5 bases. Germline assignment: CDR1 SQVTM and CDR2 ANQGSEA. CDR3 DNA sequence: TGCAGCGTTGAGATCGTGGCGGGAGGGAACGAGCAGTACTTC. Translated: CSVEIVAGGNEQYF.

The chain carries TRBV6-5 and TRBJ2-7; the D gene is possibly TRBD2 (5 bases). In germline, CDR1 is MNHEY, CDR2 SVGAGI. V was shortened by 5 bases and J by 2 bases, with 10 bases between the two germline ends. The CDR3 runs 13 residues. CDR3 sequence (DNA): TGTGCCAGCAGTCGCCCCGGGACCTACGAGCAGTACTTC. Its translation: CASSRPGTYEQYF.

This clonotype was detected many times. The rearrangement links TRBV29-1 to TRBJ2-3; maybe TRBD1 (5 bases). CDR1 is SQVTM and CDR2 is ANQGSEA in the germline V gene. V was clipped by 5 bases and J by 4 bases, with 10 bases between them. This CDR3 comprises 12 residues. CDR3 region: CSVTVRADTQYF. The CDR3, as DNA: TGCAGCGTTACCGTCAGGGCAGATACGCAGTATTTT.

The V call is TRBV7-3, the J call TRBJ2-3; TRBD1 is a possible D gene (6 bases). The ends were cut back, 2 bases at V and 2 bases at J, with 11 bases in the middle. CDR1 SGHTA and CDR2 FQGTGA come from the germline V gene. This CDR3 is 15 amino acids long. The CDR3 sequence is CASSLVTGNTDTQYF. CDR3 sequence (DNA): TGTGCCAGCAGCTTAGTAACAGGGAACACAGATACGCAGTATTTT.

The V gene is TRBV7-2, the J gene TRBJ1-4; D uncertain. Trimming took off 0 bases at V and 6 bases at J, with 2 bases between the two ends. Germline V gene lookup returns CDR1 SGHTA and CDR2 FQGNSA. The CDR3 spans 12 residues. CDR3 bases: TGTGCCAGCAGCTTAGCTCATGAAAAACTGTTTTTT. Translation: CASSLAHEKLFF.

This sequence joins TRBV18 and TRBJ1-3; D gene unclear. Germline CDR1 reads KGHSH; CDR2 reads LQKENI. The CDR3 loop spans 13 amino acids. The V end was cut by 4 bases, the J end by 4 bases, with 8 bases between. As DNA, the CDR3 is TGTGCCAGCTCACAACCGACAGGAAACACCATATATTTT. Residues: CASSQPTGNTIYF. Drawing the rest from reference TRBV18 and TRBJ1-3, the complete variable domain is NAGVMQNPRHLVRRRGQEARLRCSPMKGHSHVYWYRQLPEEGLKFMVYLQKENIIDESGMPKERFSAEFPKEGPSILRIQQVVRGDSAAYFCASSQPTGNTIYFGEGSWLTVV.

This clonotype was seen a few times. This chain connects TRBV6-6 to TRBJ2-7; tentative D call: TRBD1 (5 bases). CDR1 is MNHNY, CDR2 SVGAGI, per germline (reference sequence). Trimming left V 0 bases short and J 0 bases short, with 6 bases between. The length of the CDR3 is 14 residues. The CDR3 DNA is TGTGCCAGCAGTTACTCGGACACCTCCTACGAGCAGTACTTC. Amino acids: CASSYSDTSYEQYF.

This clonotype has a count of ten or more. The genes are TRBV28 and TRBJ2-5, with D perhaps TRBD1 (5 bases). This CDR3 has 15 amino acids. Germline CDR1 and CDR2: MDHEN and SYDVKM. Trimming removed 5 bases from V and 5 bases from J, with 18 bases in between. The CDR3 protein is CASSPAQVGRETQYF. In DNA, the CDR3 is TGTGCCAGCAGTCCGGCGCAGGTGGGGCGGGAGACCCAGTACTTC.

This chain connects TRBV3-1 to TRBJ2-1; TRBD1 aligns across 10 bases. The CDR3 extends over 16 amino acids. The V gene end was trimmed by 1 base and the J gene end by 6 bases; junction bases not matched to a gene: 6. Germline-derived CDR1 and CDR2 are LGHDT and YNNKEL (reference sequence). CDR3 residues: CASSQAGDRGGNEQFF. The CDR3 DNA follows: TGTGCCAGCAGCCAAGCGGGGGACAGGGGAGGCAATGAGCAGTTCTTC.

This clonotype was seen repeatedly, ten times or more. This chain links TRBV20-1 with TRBJ1-1; D remains unclear. The germline CDR1 and CDR2 sequences are DFQATT and SNEGSKA (reference sequence). The V end was cut by 0 bases, the J end by 6 bases, with 17 bases between. The CDR3 length is 15 residues. The CDR3 DNA follows: TGCAGTGCTAGAGACCTCAAAGGTTCAAGGGCTGAAGCTTTCTTT. This codes for CSARDLKGSRAEAFF.

There are many counts of this clonotype. This sequence joins TRBV2 and TRBJ2-7, with D tentatively TRBD2 (6 bases). This CDR3 is 13 amino acids long. CDR1 is SNHLY and CDR2 is FYNNEI in the germline V gene. The V end was cut by 6 bases, the J end by 6 bases, with 15 bases between. The CDR3 sequence is CASSETRLGEQYF. CDR3 bases: TGTGCCAGCAGCGAGACTAGGTTGGGCGAGCAGTACTTC.

This chain joins TRBV10-3 and TRBJ2-3; D call uncertain. Germline lookup yields CDR1 ENHRY and CDR2 SYGVKD. There are 12 residues in the CDR3. Trimming pared 2 bases from V and 5 bases from J, leaving 5 bases between. The CDR3 here is CAISEGGDTQYF. In nucleotides, the CDR3 is TGTGCCATCAGTGAGGGCGGAGATACGCAGTATTTT.